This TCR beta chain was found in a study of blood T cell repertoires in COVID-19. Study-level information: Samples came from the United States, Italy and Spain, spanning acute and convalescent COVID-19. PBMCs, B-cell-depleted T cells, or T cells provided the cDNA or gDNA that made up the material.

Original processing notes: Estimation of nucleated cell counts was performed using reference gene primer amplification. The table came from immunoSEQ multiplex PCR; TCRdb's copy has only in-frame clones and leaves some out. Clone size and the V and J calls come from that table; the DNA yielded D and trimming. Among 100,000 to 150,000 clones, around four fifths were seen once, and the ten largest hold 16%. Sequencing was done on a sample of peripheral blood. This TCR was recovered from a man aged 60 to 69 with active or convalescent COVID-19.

CDR3 loop: CASSPEASTDTQYF. The CDR3 DNA reads as TGTGCCAGCAGCCCCGAGGCTAGCACAGATACGCAGTATTTT. The chain employs TRBV7-2 and TRBJ2-3; D not resolved. Per germline, CDR1 SGHTA and CDR2 FQGNSA. This CDR3 comprises 14 residues. Trimming pared 5 bases from V and 0 bases from J, leaving 9 bases between.